This TCR beta chain was recorded in a study of T-cell memory formation after mild COVID-19. 5'RACE, which relied on constant-segment primers, yielded TCR alpha and TCR beta cDNA libraries carrying sample barcodes and UMIs. TCRdb analysed the 5' RACE reads with MiXCR anew, one entry per CDR3 protein. The sample yields 400,000 or so distinct CDR3 sequences, roughly 21% seen once. The receptor was isolated from an adult woman who had mild COVID-19 (a few samples of this study predate the infection). Cell type and time point are not known. The sequenced material came from PBMCs or a T cell subset sorted from them (not recorded which).

CDR3 protein: CASSDAGTGTRQYF. The CDR3, as DNA: TGTGCCAGCAGCGACGCCGGGACAGGGACGAGGCAGTACTTC. The V gene is TRBV6-2 or TRBV6-3, the J gene TRBJ2-7; TRBD1 matches 9 bases. The CDR3 is made up of 14 amino acids. The germline V gene has CDR1 MNHEY and CDR2 SVGEGT. J was trimmed by 9 bases and V by 6 bases; bases with no gene match: 12.